This T cell receptor beta chain emerged from a study of T cells after yellow fever vaccination. Production of TCR cDNA was by 5'RACE template switching, which also added a universal primer site and UMIs. Using its own MiXCR run on the 5' RACE reads, TCRdb lists one record per CDR3 protein. The sample shows nearly 550,000 distinct CDR3 sequences, 15% to 20% of them seen only once. This clonotype was detected only once. V lost 4 bases to trimming and J lost 2 bases, with 16 bases between them. The CDR3 totals 16 residues. Germline V CDR1 and CDR2: MGHDK, SYGVNS. This receptor was obtained from a man aged 30 to 45 who received the YFV17D yellow fever vaccine. V and J are TRBV25-1 and TRBJ2-3; TRBD2 is a possible D gene (6 bases). The sequences come from PBMCs, collected 15 days after the yellow fever booster vaccination. CDR3 coding DNA: TGTGCCAGCAGTGTCGCGGGGAGCAGATTCACAGATACGCAGTATTTT. It specifies CASSVAGSRFTDTQYF.